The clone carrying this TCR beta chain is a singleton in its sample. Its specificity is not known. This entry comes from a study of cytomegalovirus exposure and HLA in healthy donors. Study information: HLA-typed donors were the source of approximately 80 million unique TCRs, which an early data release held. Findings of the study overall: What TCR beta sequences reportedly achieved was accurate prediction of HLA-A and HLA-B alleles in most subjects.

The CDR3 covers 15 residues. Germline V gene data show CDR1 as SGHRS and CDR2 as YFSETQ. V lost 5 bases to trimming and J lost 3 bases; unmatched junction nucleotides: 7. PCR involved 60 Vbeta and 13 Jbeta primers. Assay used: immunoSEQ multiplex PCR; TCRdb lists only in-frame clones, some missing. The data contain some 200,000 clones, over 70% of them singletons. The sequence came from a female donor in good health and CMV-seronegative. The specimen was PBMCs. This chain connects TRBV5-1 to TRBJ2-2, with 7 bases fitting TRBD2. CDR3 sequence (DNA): TGCGCCAGCAGTTTAAGCGGGGACGACACCGGGGAGCTGTTTTTT. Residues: CASSLSGDDTGELFF.